This TCR beta chain came from a study of T cell responses to AZD1222 COVID-19 vaccine. Background on the study: Pooled samples include second doses given at about 4 or 12 weeks.

Study-wide results and caveats: Unmutated variant regions are reportedly the target of nearly half of TCRs that are spike-specific. Baseline seropositivity characterized only six AZD1222 recipients. The CD4 TCRs associated with vaccination extended across spike and predominated at 160-218 and 743-854.

Details on this clone: Its antigen is not identified.

CDR1 is MNHNS and CDR2 is SASEGT in the germline V gene. The CDR3 sequence is 15 residues long. Trimming left V 1 base short and J 5 bases short, with 14 bases between. Clones were sequenced by immunoSEQ multiplex PCR, and TCRdb holds only the in-frame ones, with some missing. The sample gives some 89,000 clones, more than 70% of which show up once; about 2.2% is in the top ten. Sequencing used peripheral blood, obtained on day 0 of AZD1222 vaccination. This TCR was recovered from an adult in good health. The chain joins TRBV6-1 to TRBJ1-1; possibly TRBD1 for D (5 bases). CDR3 bases: TGTGCCAGCAGTGAAGTGTGGGGCCGGGGGACTGAAGCTTTCTTT. Protein product: CASSEVWGRGTEAFF.